These 17 T cell receptor beta chains were sequenced from one sample in a study of coeliac disease. Clones were sequenced by immunoSEQ multiplex PCR, and TCRdb holds only the in-frame ones, with some missing. The table includes several thousand clones, around 60% detected once. What was sequenced was lamina propria lymphocytes from the gut. Receptors were obtained from a man in his fifties with active celiac disease.

The chain combines TRBV6-5 with TRBJ1-6; no firm D call. Trimming shortened V by 2 bases and J by 10 bases, and 9 bases separated the two germline ends. The CDR3 spans 13 residues. Germline CDR1 is MNHEY and CDR2 is SVGAGI. In nucleotides, the CDR3 is TGTGCCAGCAGTTACGAGGGTGACTCACCCCTCCACTTT. As protein: CASSYEGDSPLHF.

This clone appeared a single time. The J gene is TRBJ2-5, the V gene TRBV5-4, with D perhaps TRBD2 (6 bases). CDR3 size: 15 residues. V lost 0 bases, J lost 5 bases, and 14 bases lay in between. Germline assignment: CDR1 SGHNT and CDR2 YYREEE (reference sequence). The CDR3, as DNA: TGTGCCAGCAGCTTGGGCGGGGCGAGAGGGGAGACCCAGTACTTC. The encoded protein is CASSLGGARGETQYF.

The rearrangement joins TRBV6-1 to TRBJ2-7; 8 bases fit TRBD1. CDR3 length: 16 amino acids. Trimming cost V 4 bases and J 1 base; bases outside gene matches: 9. Germline assignment: CDR1 MNHNS and CDR2 SASEGT. CDR3 DNA sequence: TGTGCCAGCAGTGCCACGCCGGGACAGGATTCCTACGAGCAGTACTTC. Its protein product is CASSATPGQDSYEQYF.

This clone was observed a few times. The chain couples TRBV6-5 to TRBJ1-2; D gene uncertain. Germline lookup yields CDR1 MNHEY and CDR2 SVGAGI. V was trimmed by 6 bases and J by 0 bases, leaving 5 bases between them. The CDR3 length is 12 residues. The CDR3 bases are TGTGCCAGCAGCCCAACTAACTATGGCTACACCTTC. Protein sequence: CASSPTNYGYTF.

The genes are TRBV29-1 and TRBJ1-6; no clear D gene. The germline CDR1 and CDR2 sequences are SQVTM and ANQGSEA. CDR3 size: 13 residues. V was cut by 7 bases and J by 6 bases, with 13 bases left in between. The CDR3 DNA reads TGCAGCGCCTCCGGGGAAGGTAATTCACCCCTCCACTTT. Amino acid sequence: CSASGEGNSPLHF.

The chain combines TRBV19 with TRBJ2-1; TRBD2 matches 7 bases. There are 16 residues in the CDR3. Germline-derived CDR1 and CDR2 are LNHDA and SQIVND (reference sequence). V lost 1 base, J lost 2 bases, and 5 bases stayed unmatched. CDR3 bases: TGTGCCAGTAGTATAGGACCGGCGGGAGCCTACAATGAGCAGTTCTTC. Translated: CASSIGPAGAYNEQFF.

The V call is TRBV11-2, the J call TRBJ2-1, with 7 bases identical to TRBD2. The trim removed 1 base at V and 6 bases at J, leaving 12 bases unmatched. The CDR3 extends over 17 amino acids. CDR1 SGHAT and CDR2 FQNNGV come from the germline V gene. In DNA form, the CDR3 reads TGTGCCAGCAGCTTAGTTAGTTGGGGGGGTGGGCGCAATGAGCAGTTCTTC. Translated, it gives CASSLVSWGGGRNEQFF.

The V gene is TRBV5-1, the J gene TRBJ2-2; the match to TRBD2 covers 16 bases. CDR1 is SGHRS and CDR2 is YFSETQ in the germline V gene. The V and J ends lost 4 bases and 7 bases, in that order; junction bases with no gene match: 7. This CDR3 contains 17 residues. The CDR3 region is CASSPGLAGGPGGELFF. CDR3 nucleotides: TGCGCCAGCAGCCCGGGACTAGCGGGAGGGCCTGGCGGGGAGCTGTTTTTT.

V is TRBV20-1 and J is TRBJ2-5; D is unclear. CDR3 length: 11 amino acids. Germline V CDR1 and CDR2: DFQATT, SNEGSKA (reference sequence). Trimming took off 2 bases at V and 5 bases at J, with 6 bases between the two ends. The CDR3 nucleotides read TGCAGTGCTAGATCTCGGGAGACCCAGTACTTC. Translated: CSARSRETQYF.

The rearrangement uses TRBV6-4 and TRBJ1-2; 9 nucleotides align to TRBD1. CDR3 length: 11 residues. Germline V gives CDR1 MRHNA, CDR2 SNTAGT. CDR3 protein: CAEDRGYGYTF. Written as DNA, the CDR3 is TGTGCTGAGGACAGGGGATATGGCTACACCTTC.

This clone was seen once. The V call is TRBV27, the J call TRBJ2-5, with 8 bases lining up with TRBD1. The V and J ends lost 9 bases and 4 bases, in that order; junction bases with no gene match: 16. CDR3 length equals 16 residues. Per the germline V gene, CDR1 is MNHEY and CDR2 is SMNVEV (reference sequence). CDR3 sequence reads: CARRNIFGDRGETQYF. As DNA, the CDR3 is TGTGCCAGACGGAACATATTCGGAGACAGGGGAGAGACCCAGTACTTC.

Judged by abundance, this clone is medium-sized. The rearrangement links TRBV6-5 to TRBJ2-7, with D perhaps TRBD2 (5 bases). Trimming removed 6 bases from V and 1 base from J, with 10 bases in between. The CDR3 is made up of 13 amino acids. CDR1 is MNHEY, CDR2 SVGAGI, per germline. The CDR3 DNA is TGTGCCAGCAGGGGAGTCGGGTCCTACGAGCAGTACGTC. Residues: CASRGVGSYEQYV.

V and J are TRBV7-2 and TRBJ2-6; D perhaps matches TRBD2 (5 bases). Germline-derived CDR1 and CDR2 are SGHTA and FQGNSA. Trimming shortened V by 4 bases and J by 2 bases, and 9 bases separated the two germline ends. The CDR3 has 15 residues. The CDR3 DNA sequence: TGTGCCAGCAGCTCCGGAGGTGCTGGGGCCAACGTCCTGACTTTC. Amino acids: CASSSGGAGANVLTF.

A remark on this clone: The junction does not match germline at one end; this may be a read error. The chain combines TRBV7-7 with TRBJ2-1; 10 bases are a match to TRBD2. Germline V lookup: CDR1 SSHAT, CDR2 FNYEAQ (reference sequence). This CDR3 contains 16 residues. The CDR3 loop is CASSTSGESSYNEQFF. The CDR3 coding sequence is TGTGCTAGCAGCACTAGCGGGGAAAGCTCCTACAATGAGCAGTTCTTC.

The CDR3 reads CASSSGETRLLHF. In DNA, the CDR3 is TGTGCCAGCAGTTCAGGGGAGACGAGGCTCCTCCACTTT. The J gene is TRBJ1-6, the V gene TRBV28; maybe TRBD1 (6 bases). The CDR3 runs to 13 residues. Germline-derived CDR1 and CDR2 are MDHEN and SYDVKM. The V end was cut by 4 bases, the J end by 15 bases, with 16 bases between.

This clone is a singleton in its sample. This chain uses TRBV10-3 with TRBJ2-1; 9 bases are a match to TRBD2. V shed 4 bases and J 0 bases; nucleotides not matched to a gene: 4. The length of the CDR3 is 16 residues. CDR1 ENHRY and CDR2 SYGVKD come from the germline V gene. CDR3 bases: TGTGCCATCAGTGGTAGTAGCGGGAGCTCCTACAATGAGCAGTTCTTC. This sequence encodes CAISGSSGSSYNEQFF.

The chain joins TRBV7-2 to TRBJ1-2; 8 positions agree with TRBD1. V shed 5 bases, J shed 8 bases, and the junction held 7 bases outside the gene matches. This CDR3 region has 13 residues. CDR1 and CDR2 (germline): SGHTA, FQGNSA. The CDR3 DNA is TGTGCCAGCAGCCCGGACAGGGAACAGGGCTACACCTTC. Translating it yields CASSPDREQGYTF.